Listed below are T cell receptor beta chains from one sample, sequenced in a study of blood T cell repertoires in COVID-19. Clones were sequenced by immunoSEQ multiplex PCR, and TCRdb holds only the in-frame ones, with some missing. The sample contains roughly 500,000 clones, 89% of which appear only once. The specimen was peripheral blood. The source of these receptors is a man aged 18 to 30 with COVID-19, enrolled during active disease. Both conserved end residues are part of each CDR3. The D gene is left open where the match is weak. For some rows the clone size is stated as once, few or many, or as a class when expanded; others skip it.

CASSPQNQPQHF	TGTGCCAGCAGTCCCCAGAATCAGCCCCAGCATTTT	few	TRBJ1-5	NA	TRBV6-5
CASSSSGTYQETQYF	TGTGCCAGCAGTTCCTCCGGGACTTACCAAGAGACCCAGTACTTC	NA	TRBJ2-5	NA	TRBV6-5
CASSPTGGAAKNIQYF	TGTGCCAGCAGCCCGACAGGGGGCGCAGCCAAAAACATTCAGTACTTC	NA	TRBJ2-4	TRBD1	TRBV5-6
CSVEGMDRGGELFF	TGCAGCGTTGAGGGCATGGATAGGGGCGGGGAGCTGTTTTTT	NA	TRBJ2-2	NA	TRBV29-1
CASSQTWGEGASRGQYF	TGCGCCAGCAGCCAGACCTGGGGGGAGGGAGCTTCAAGGGGGCAGTATTTT	NA	TRBJ2-3	TRBD2	TRBV4-1
CASSSPDRNTGELFF	TGTGCCAGCAGCTCCCCGGACAGGAACACCGGGGAGCTGTTTTTT	NA	TRBJ2-2	NA	TRBV6-2/TRBV6-3
CATQGYGYTF	TGTGCCACACAGGGTTATGGCTACACCTTC	NA	TRBJ1-2	NA	TRBV2
CASSLGGLGNEQFF	TGTGCCAGCAGCCTGGGAGGGCTTGGCAATGAGCAGTTCTTC	NA	TRBJ2-1	TRBD2	TRBV27
CASSQAGGSGNTIYF	TGTGCCAGCAGCCAAGCCGGAGGCTCTGGAAACACCATATATTTT	NA	TRBJ1-3	NA	TRBV3-1/TRBV3-2
CASSQGDRGYQPQHF	TGCGCCAGCAGCCAAGGAGACAGGGGTTATCAGCCCCAGCATTTT	NA	TRBJ1-5	TRBD1	TRBV4-1
CASSQGFSNQPQHF	TGTGCCAGCAGCCAAGGTTTCAGTAATCAGCCCCAGCATTTT	NA	TRBJ1-5	NA	TRBV3-1/TRBV3-2